The T cell receptor (beta chain) under discussion was sequenced for a study of blood T cell repertoires in COVID-19. Produced via immunoSEQ multiplex PCR; TCRdb's table is partial and in-frame only. Of about 250,000 clones in the sample, roughly four fifths are singletons; the top ten hold roughly 4.7%. Participants, about 18 to 90 years old, spanned approximately 25 US areas. Specimen: PBMCs or T cells enriched from blood (not recorded which). The receptor comes from a middle-aged man who had been exposed to COVID-19.

Written as DNA, the CDR3 is TGTGCCAGCAGCCCCCCCTCGGGACAGGGTTTGGACGAGCAGTACTTC. Translating gives CASSPPSGQGLDEQYF. The chain employs TRBV7-8 and TRBJ2-7; 9 bases line up with TRBD1. The V gene end was trimmed by 5 bases and the J gene end by 5 bases; junction bases not matched to a gene: 13. The CDR3 is 16 amino acids. Germline loops: CDR1 SGHVS, CDR2 FQNEAQ.